Listed below are T cell receptor beta chains from one sample, sequenced in a study of cytomegalovirus exposure and HLA in healthy donors. Sequenced by immunoSEQ multiplex PCR; TCRdb stores in-frame clones only, minus some. The data hold about 82,000 clones, with approximately 80% observed a single time. Source material: PBMCs. The receptors originated from a human donor in good health. Both conserved end residues are part of each CDR3. D genes are given only for firm matches. Clone size is not always given. Where it is, it says once, few, many or a class for expanded clones.

j_gene: TRBJ2-5; abundance: .; d_gene: TRBD2; v_gene: TRBV18; CDR3nt: TGCGCCAGCTCACCACTGCGCGATAGCGGGGTTGGAGAGACCCAGTACTTC; CDR3aa: CASSPLRDSGVGETQYF
j_gene: TRBJ2-7; abundance: .; d_gene: .; v_gene: TRBV27; CDR3nt: TGTGCCAGCAGTTTATCACCGGGGACCTACGAGCAGTACTTC; CDR3aa: CASSLSPGTYEQYF
j_gene: TRBJ2-1; abundance: .; d_gene: TRBD2; v_gene: TRBV5-6; CDR3nt: TGTGCCAGCAGCGACCCCTCTTCATTCGGGGGGGCCGTGGGCAATGAGCAGTTCTTC; CDR3aa: CASSDPSSFGGAVGNEQFF
j_gene: TRBJ1-2; abundance: .; d_gene: TRBD1; v_gene: TRBV18; CDR3nt: TGTGCCAGCTCACCACGTTTCTCGGACAGGGGCCGAGGTGGCTACACCTTC; CDR3aa: CASSPRFSDRGRGGYTF
j_gene: TRBJ1-1; abundance: .; d_gene: .; v_gene: TRBV18; CDR3nt: TGTGCCAGCTCACCAATTACAGCTGAAGCTTTCTTT; CDR3aa: CASSPITAEAFF
j_gene: TRBJ2-3; abundance: .; d_gene: TRBD2; v_gene: TRBV9; CDR3nt: TGTGCCAGCAGCGTAGCTCGGACTAGCGGGGGGGCAACAGATACGCAGTATTTT; CDR3aa: CASSVARTSGGATDTQYF
j_gene: TRBJ1-5; abundance: .; d_gene: .; v_gene: TRBV10-1; CDR3nt: TGCGCCAGCAGTCCCAGGGGTAATCAGCCCCAGCATTTT; CDR3aa: CASSPRGNQPQHF
j_gene: TRBJ2-2; abundance: .; d_gene: .; v_gene: TRBV19; CDR3nt: TGTGCCACTGGGACTCTCACCGGGGAGCTGTTTTTT; CDR3aa: CATGTLTGELFF
j_gene: TRBJ2-2; abundance: .; d_gene: .; v_gene: TRBV5-4; CDR3nt: TGTGCCAGCAGCCCGGTGCCGAACACCGGGGAGCTGTTTTTT; CDR3aa: CASSPVPNTGELFF
j_gene: TRBJ2-6; abundance: .; d_gene: TRBD2; v_gene: TRBV5-5; CDR3nt: TGTGCCAGCAGGACGACGGGGGGCTCTGGGGCCAACGTCCTGACTTTC; CDR3aa: CASRTTGGSGANVLTF
j_gene: TRBJ1-5; abundance: .; d_gene: .; v_gene: TRBV6-5; CDR3nt: TGTGCCAGCAGTTATTACAAAGGCAATCAGCCCCAGCATTTT; CDR3aa: CASSYYKGNQPQHF
j_gene: TRBJ2-7; abundance: .; d_gene: .; v_gene: TRBV14; CDR3nt: TGTGCCAGCAGCCAATACGGCTACGAGCAGTACTTC; CDR3aa: CASSQYGYEQYF
j_gene: TRBJ2-7; abundance: once; d_gene: .; v_gene: TRBV6-5; CDR3nt: TGTGCCAGCAGTTACCAAGAGTTCTCCTACGAGCAGTACTTC; CDR3aa: CASSYQEFSYEQYF
j_gene: TRBJ2-5; abundance: .; d_gene: .; v_gene: TRBV15; CDR3nt: TGTGCCACCAGCAGAGATAGAGGACTGGTGACCCAGTACTTC; CDR3aa: CATSRDRGLVTQYF
j_gene: TRBJ2-3; abundance: .; d_gene: .; v_gene: TRBV4-3; CDR3nt: TGCGCCAGCAGCTGGACTGCCCCTAGCACAGATACGCAGTATTTT; CDR3aa: CASSWTAPSTDTQYF
j_gene: TRBJ2-1; abundance: few; d_gene: .; v_gene: TRBV4-3; CDR3nt: TGCGCCAGCAGCCAAGAGGAGGGGACCTACAATGAGCAGTTCTTC; CDR3aa: CASSQEEGTYNEQFF
j_gene: TRBJ2-5; abundance: .; d_gene: .; v_gene: TRBV5-1; CDR3nt: TGCGCCAGCAGCTTGCGGGGAGGAGAGACCCAGTACTTC; CDR3aa: CASSLRGGETQYF
j_gene: TRBJ1-4; abundance: .; d_gene: TRBD1; v_gene: TRBV19; CDR3nt: TGTGCCAGTGGGACAGGGCATGGAAGTGAAAAACTGTTTTTT; CDR3aa: CASGTGHGSEKLFF
j_gene: TRBJ1-2; abundance: .; d_gene: TRBD1; v_gene: TRBV2; CDR3nt: TGTGCCAGCATTCGGGTGGACAGGTCTAGGGGCTACACCTTC; CDR3aa: CASIRVDRSRGYTF
j_gene: TRBJ1-3; abundance: few; d_gene: .; v_gene: TRBV7-2; CDR3nt: TGTGCCAGCAGCCCCCAGACAGTCTCTGGAAACACCATATATTTT; CDR3aa: CASSPQTVSGNTIYF
j_gene: TRBJ2-5; abundance: once; d_gene: .; v_gene: TRBV6-1; CDR3nt: TGTGCCAGCCTTTTAACAGGGAGAGTGGGAGAGACCCAGTACTTC; CDR3aa: CASLLTGRVGETQYF
j_gene: TRBJ2-2; abundance: .; d_gene: .; v_gene: TRBV2; CDR3nt: TGTGCCAGCAGCGTCACCGGGGAGCTGTTTTTT; CDR3aa: CASSVTGELFF
j_gene: TRBJ1-6; abundance: .; d_gene: TRBD1; v_gene: TRBV2; CDR3nt: TGTGCCAGCACACCCCGGGACAGTTATAATTCACCCCTCCACTTT; CDR3aa: CASTPRDSYNSPLHF